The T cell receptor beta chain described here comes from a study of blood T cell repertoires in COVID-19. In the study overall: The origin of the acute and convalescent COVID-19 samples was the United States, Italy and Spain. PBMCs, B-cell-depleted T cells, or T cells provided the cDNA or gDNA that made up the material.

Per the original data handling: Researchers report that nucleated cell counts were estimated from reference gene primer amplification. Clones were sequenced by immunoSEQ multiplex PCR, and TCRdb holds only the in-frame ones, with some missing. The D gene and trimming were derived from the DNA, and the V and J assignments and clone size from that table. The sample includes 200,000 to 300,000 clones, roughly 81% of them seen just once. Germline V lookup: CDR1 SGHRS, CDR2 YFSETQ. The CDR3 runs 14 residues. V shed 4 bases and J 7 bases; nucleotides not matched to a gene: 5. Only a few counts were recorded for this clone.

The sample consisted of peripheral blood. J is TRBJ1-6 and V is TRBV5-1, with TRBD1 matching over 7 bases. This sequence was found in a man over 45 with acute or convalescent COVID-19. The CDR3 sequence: CASSRPGGNSPLHF. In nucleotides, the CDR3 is TGCGCCAGCAGCCGTCCAGGGGGGAATTCACCCCTCCACTTT.